This is a list of T cell receptor beta chains from one sample in a study of STAT3 mutations in large granular lymphocyte leukemia. Some clones are missing from TCRdb's copy, which holds only in-frame ones; the method was immunoSEQ multiplex PCR. The sample gives tens of thousands of clones, about 94% of which show up once; more than 6% is in the top ten. Sequencing was done on a sample of peripheral blood mononuclear cells. All receptors come from a man between 35 and 55 years old with T-cell large granular lymphocyte leukemia. Some clones in this sample may be carry-over from other donors' samples. CDR3s include the opening cysteine and the closing phenylalanine or tryptophan. The D gene is left open where the match is weak. The size field is filled for only some rows; it gives once, few, many or a size class.

D gene,J gene,clone size,V gene,CDR3 protein,CDR3 DNA
TRBD2,TRBJ2-7,.,TRBV6-6,CASGTSGGPEQYF,TGTGCCAGCGGGACTAGCGGGGGGCCCGAGCAGTACTTC
.,TRBJ1-2,.,TRBV21-1,CASSKGVRVNGYTF,TGTGCCAGCAGCAAAGGGGTCAGGGTGAACGGCTACACCTTC
.,TRBJ2-5,.,TRBV27,CASSLLTSGETQYF,TGTGCCAGCAGTTTATTGACTAGTGGTGAGACCCAGTACTTC
.,TRBJ1-2,.,TRBV5-1,CASSLARGTDNYGYTF,TGCGCCAGCAGCTTGGCCCGAGGGACGGATAACTATGGCTACACCTTC
.,TRBJ1-6,.,TRBV30,CAWSAILGGHNSPLHF,TGTGCCTGGAGCGCCATACTGGGGGGACATAATTCACCCCTCCACTTT
TRBD1,TRBJ1-2,.,TRBV5-1,CASSPEGAEGGYTF,TGCGCCAGCAGCCCTGAGGGGGCCGAGGGTGGCTACACCTTC
TRBD2,TRBJ2-5,.,TRBV19,CASSIGLAGGETQYF,TGTGCCAGTAGTATAGGGCTAGCGGGGGGAGAGACCCAGTACTTC
.,TRBJ2-7,once,TRBV30,CAWSVLAPGYEQYF,TGTGCCTGGAGTGTACTAGCCCCGGGCTACGAGCAGTACTTC
.,TRBJ2-7,.,TRBV6-5,CASSWESQGPSYEQYF,TGTGCCAGCAGTTGGGAATCCCAGGGACCTTCCTACGAGCAGTACTTC
.,TRBJ1-3,once,TRBV30,CAWLRTGTGNTIYF,TGTGCCTGGCTTCGGACGGGAACTGGAAACACCATATATTTT
.,TRBJ1-1,.,TRBV5-1,CASSLTTGRDTEAFF,TGCGCCAGCAGCTTGACCACAGGGAGAGACACTGAAGCTTTCTTT
TRBD1,TRBJ1-5,.,TRBV7-8,CASSRDRENQPQHF,TGTGCCAGCAGTCGGGACAGAGAGAATCAGCCCCAGCATTTT
.,TRBJ1-2,.,TRBV5-5,CASRSGTDNYGYTF,TGTGCCAGCAGATCAGGGACGGATAACTATGGCTACACCTTC
.,TRBJ2-3,.,TRBV29-1,CSVRRGTGDTQYF,TGCAGCGTTCGGAGAGGGACGGGAGATACGCAGTATTTT
.,TRBJ2-3,.,TRBV9,CASSVVGGLGTDTQYF,TGTGCCAGCAGCGTAGTTGGGGGGCTGGGCACAGATACGCAGTATTTT
.,TRBJ1-4,.,TRBV9,CASSQDSTPPKLFF,TGTGCCAGCAGCCAAGACAGCACCCCCCCAAAACTGTTTTTT
.,TRBJ1-1,.,TRBV14,CASSLLQETNTEAFF,TGTGCCAGCAGCCTATTACAGGAGACAAACACTGAAGCTTTCTTT
.,TRBJ2-2,.,TRBV19,CASSITGNIPGELFF,TGTGCCAGTAGTATCACAGGGAATATCCCCGGGGAGCTGTTTTTT
TRBD1,TRBJ1-2,.,TRBV29-1,CSVTTGGVGGYTF,TGCAGCGTTACAACAGGGGGCGTCGGCGGCTACACCTTC
.,TRBJ1-2,.,TRBV7-9,CASSAAQAPNYGYTF,TGTGCCAGCAGTGCAGCCCAGGCCCCTAACTATGGCTACACCTTC
TRBD1,TRBJ1-2,.,TRBV5-1,CASGLGPGTVPWDTF,TGCGCCAGCGGGCTAGGTCCCGGGACAGTCCCTTGGGACACCTTC
TRBD1,TRBJ1-2,.,TRBV5-6,CASSPSRGPLSEGYTF,TGTGCCAGCAGCCCAAGCAGGGGGCCCCTCTCGGAAGGCTACACCTTC
.,TRBJ1-1,.,TRBV15,CATSRDLAGGVLWGTEAFF,TGTGCCACCAGCAGAGATCTCGCGGGGGGCGTTTTATGGGGCACTGAAGCTTTCTTT
.,TRBJ2-2,.,TRBV2,CASSTGMGTGELFF,TGTGCCAGCAGTACAGGGATGGGCACCGGGGAGCTGTTTTTT
.,TRBJ2-6,.,TRBV27,CASSSPGSGANVLTF,TGTGCCAGCAGTTCCCCAGGCTCTGGGGCCAACGTCCTGACTTTC
.,TRBJ1-1,.,TRBV9,CASSPLTMNTEAFF,TGTGCCAGCAGCCCATTAACGATGAACACTGAAGCTTTCTTT
.,TRBJ2-3,once,TRBV29-1,CSAYQTPRNTDTQYF,TGCAGCGCCTACCAGACACCGCGAAACACAGATACGCAGTATTTT
TRBD1,TRBJ1-3,.,TRBV5-4,CASSIDRGNTIYF,TGTGCCAGCAGCATCGACAGGGGGAACACCATATATTTT
TRBD1,TRBJ1-5,.,TRBV19,CASRSTGGSQPQHF,TGTGCCAGTAGATCGACAGGGGGAAGTCAGCCCCAGCATTTT
.,TRBJ2-5,.,TRBV18,CASSPPGETQYF,TGTGCCAGCTCACCACCAGGAGAGACCCAGTACTTC
.,TRBJ2-5,.,TRBV5-1,CASSPQTNQETQYF,TGCGCCAGCAGCCCTCAGACCAACCAAGAGACCCAGTACTTC
.,TRBJ1-5,once,TRBV28,CASSRRKLLSDRPQHF,TGTGCCAGCAGCCGCAGGAAGCTCCTTAGCGATCGTCCCCAGCATTTT